A single sample gave rise to the 18 T cell receptor beta chains below, sequenced in a study of read filtering for tumor transcriptome and immune sequencing. Molecular barcoded adaptors covering alpha/delta and beta/gamma chains were used on approximately 400 ng RNA. MiXCR, applied by TCRdb to the reads, yields one record per CDR3 protein. The repertoire consists of about 130,000 distinct CDR3 sequences, with over 10% occurring once and the leading ten covering approximately 10%. The specimen sequenced was a population of CD138-negative cells sorted from bone marrow. The receptors stem from a donor over 35 with multiple myeloma.

This clonotype has ten or more counts. The gene calls are TRBV7-9 and TRBJ2-1, with D maybe TRBD2 (6 bases). V was pared by 1 base and J by 6 bases, with 13 bases between. The CDR3 covers 15 residues. Germline V gene sequence: CDR1 SEHNR, CDR2 FQNEAQ (reference sequence). This CDR3 is CASSLGDGGFNEQFF. Here the CDR3 DNA reads TGTGCCAGCAGCTTAGGGGACGGGGGTTTCAATGAGCAGTTCTTC.

Points on this clonotype: A much larger clone differs by one base, so this may be a read error. The rearrangement joins TRBV2 to TRBJ1-1; D is possibly TRBD1 (5 bases). The CDR3 is 15 amino acids. Looked up from germline, CDR1 is SNHLY and CDR2 is FYNNEI. CDR3 in DNA: TGTGCCAGCAGTGAAGAGGCACAGGCGAACACTGAAGCTCTCTTT. Protein product: CASSEEAQANTEALF.

This clonotype was counted many times. V is TRBV28 and J is TRBJ2-7; tentatively, D is TRBD2 (7 bases). Germline V CDR1 and CDR2: MDHEN, SYDVKM. V dropped 6 bases and J dropped 4 bases, with 19 bases sitting between them. The CDR3 has 15 amino acids. CDR3 sequence (DNA): TGTGCCAGCAGGATGGAGGGGGAGGGTAGTTACGAGCAGTACTTC. Protein sequence: CASRMEGEGSYEQYF.

This clonotype was picked up many times. CDR3 nucleotide sequence: TGTGCCAGCAGCTTACAGCGGGGGGGCAAGAATGAGCAGTTCTTC. As protein: CASSLQRGGKNEQFF. The chain recombines TRBV5-4 with TRBJ2-1; 10 bases are shared with TRBD2. Germline CDR1 and CDR2: SGHNT and YYREEE (reference sequence). V shed 2 bases, J shed 7 bases, and the junction held 6 bases outside the gene matches. This CDR3 spans 15 amino acids. Complete variable domain (other parts from reference TRBV5-4 and TRBJ2-1): ETGVTQSPTHLIKTRGQQVTLRCSSQSGHNTVSWYQQALGQGPQFIFQYYREEENGRGNFPPRFSGLQFPNYSSELNVNALELDDSALYLCASSLQRGGKNEQFFGPGTRLTVL.

As regards this clonotype: It may be a read error: a sequence one base away is much more abundant. The chain couples TRBV12-3 or TRBV12-4 to TRBJ2-2; 7 nucleotides match TRBD1. This CDR3 has 14 residues. Losses at the gene ends were 8 bases for V and 5 bases for J; bases not matched to a gene: 8. CDR3 DNA sequence: TGTGCCAGCTCCCCCTCGACAGGGACCGGGGAGCTGTTTTTT. It translates to CASSPSTGTGELFF.

This clonotype was detected only a few times. It is likely a read error, because the conserved phenylalanine at the end of the CDR3 is missing. The chain has TRBV4-2 and TRBJ2-1, with a possible D match to TRBD2 (6 bases). The CDR3 is 15 residues long. Germline CDR1 and CDR2: LGHNA and YNFKEQ. The germline V and J ends were trimmed by 0 bases and 2 bases, with 8 bases remaining between them. The CDR3 spells CASSQDRGAYNEQFS. For the CDR3, the DNA is TGTGCCAGCAGCCAAGACCGCGGGGCCTACAATGAGCAGTTCTCC.

This clonotype was counted at least ten times. J is TRBJ2-7 and V is TRBV20-1; no clear D. V shed 1 base and J shed 6 bases, with 7 bases lying between them. Germline V gene data show CDR1 as DFQATT and CDR2 as SNEGSKA (reference sequence). The CDR3 contains 11 residues. The CDR3 DNA sequence: TGCAGTGCTAGAGGGGATCGCGAGCAGTACTTC. Its translation: CSARGDREQYF.

This clonotype was counted ten times or more. V gene TRBV18 combines with J gene TRBJ2-1, with 11 bases aligning to TRBD2. Germline loops: CDR1 KGHSH, CDR2 LQKENI. This CDR3 is built from 15 residues. The J segment lost 10 bases and the V segment lost 2 bases, leaving 7 bases of the junction unmatched. CDR3 region: CASSPRTSGRREQFF. CDR3 sequence (DNA): TGTGCCAGCTCACCAAGAACTAGCGGGAGAAGAGAGCAGTTCTTC.

In the case of this clonotype: Sequence at one end of the junction differs from germline and may be a read error. The gene calls are TRBV11-1 and TRBJ1-4; 8 nucleotides agree with TRBD1. Germline CDR1 and CDR2: SGHAT and FQDESV (reference sequence). The CDR3 consists of 16 residues. The CDR3 sequence: CASSLQDRGGNEELFF. The CDR3 bases are TGTGCCAGCAGCCTTCAAGACAGGGGAGGAAATGAAGAACTGTTTTTT.

This clonotype was picked up a small number of times. The chain couples TRBV6-5 to TRBJ2-2; no firm D call. Trimming pared 8 bases from V and 3 bases from J, leaving 7 bases between. Looked up from germline, CDR1 is MNHEY and CDR2 is SVGAGI. The CDR3 sequence is 12 residues long. In DNA, the CDR3 is TGTGCCAGCCTACGTGACACCGGGGAGCTGTTTTTT. It yields the protein CASLRDTGELFF.

Worth noting for this clonotype: A single base separates this from a much larger clone, so it may be a read error. This chain joins TRBV6-1 and TRBJ2-2; 7 nucleotides agree with TRBD2. Germline V gives CDR1 MNHNS, CDR2 SASEGT. The CDR3 is 16 amino acids. The DNA of the CDR3 is TGTGCCAGCAGTCCGGGGCCCGGGGGGAACACCGGGGAGCTGCTTTTT. Protein: CASSPGPGGNTGELLF.

This clonotype was found a few times. Just one base apart from a much larger clone, this may be a read error. The chain links TRBV5-1 to TRBJ1-1; no firm D call. This CDR3 is 11 amino acids long. CDR1 and CDR2 (germline): SGHRS, YFSETQ. Trimming took 6 bases from V and 4 from J, leaving 7 bases between them. CDR3 nucleotide sequence: TGCGCCAGCAAACGGGGCACTGAAGCTTTCTTT. Protein: CASKRGTEAFF.

The rearrangement uses TRBV18 and TRBJ1-5; D is undetermined. Per the germline V gene, CDR1 is KGHSH and CDR2 is LQKENI. Trimming stripped 3 bases from V and 4 bases from J, with 13 bases between. The CDR3 totals 15 residues. This CDR3 reads CASSPQDGLNQPQHF. CDR3 bases: TGTGCCAGCTCACCCCAAGACGGGTTAAATCAGCCCCAGCATTTT.

This clonotype was counted many times. This chain uses TRBV5-1 with TRBJ2-1; 11 positions agree with TRBD1. Germline loops: CDR1 SGHRS, CDR2 YFSETQ. The length of the CDR3 is 16 residues. With V trimmed by 5 bases and J by 1 base, 5 bases remained unmatched. Here the CDR3 reads CASRTGTGGSYNEQFF. The DNA for the CDR3 is TGCGCCAGCAGAACCGGGACAGGGGGTTCCTACAATGAGCAGTTCTTC.

This clonotype was seen ten or more times. The chain recombines TRBV12-3 or TRBV12-4 with TRBJ2-2; D unresolved. The length of the CDR3 is 13 residues. V dropped 6 bases and J dropped 8 bases, with 13 bases sitting between them. CDR3 protein: CASRVGSEGELFF. The DNA of the CDR3 is TGTGCCAGCAGAGTGGGTTCGGAGGGGGAGCTGTTTTTT.

This clonotype was recorded at least ten times. The genes are TRBV20-1 and TRBJ2-7; TRBD2 agrees at 8 bases. The V segment lost 3 bases and the J segment 3 bases; nucleotides outside the gene matches: 7. Germline-derived CDR1 and CDR2 are DFQATT and SNEGSKA (reference sequence). The CDR3 runs 14 residues. Here the CDR3 DNA reads TGCAGTGCTAGTCAAGGTAGCGGGATCTACGAGCAGTACTTC. Its translation: CSASQGSGIYEQYF.

This clonotype has a count of ten or more. With a much larger clone just one base away, this may be a read error. The gene calls are TRBV28 and TRBJ1-5, with unresolved D. The germline gives CDR1 MDHEN, CDR2 SYDVKM. The CDR3 is made up of 13 amino acids. V lost 5 bases and J 0 bases, leaving 5 bases between the germline ends. The CDR3 DNA reads TGTGCCAGCAGTGGGAATAGCAATCAGCCCCAGCATTTT. Residues: CASSGNSNQPQHF.

Concerning this clonotype: A read error may explain this, as a much larger clone is one base away. The CDR3 loop is CASSRVLRDEQYF. In DNA form, the CDR3 reads TGCGCCAGCAGCCGGGTGCTTAGAGACGAGCAGTACTTC. The chain has TRBV5-1 and TRBJ2-7; D uncertain. V was shortened by 4 bases and J by 5 bases, with 13 bases between the two germline ends. Per the germline V gene, CDR1 is SGHRS and CDR2 is YFSETQ. The CDR3 is 13 amino acids.